The clone carrying this TCR beta chain was counted a few times. Its antigen is unknown. The sample belongs to a study of blood T cells in healthy people across ages. Notes on the study in general: Naive T cell percentage showed a strong correlation with the diversity of TCR beta.

Through a sample-barcoded 5' primer and a J-beta primer mix, a second PCR was run for about 6 to 11 cycles. TCRdb reprocessed the 5' RACE reads with MiXCR, giving one entry per CDR3 protein. The sample has hundreds of thousands of distinct CDR3 sequences, roughly 52% seen once. Trimming took 6 bases from V and 1 from J; bases not matched to a gene: 8. Looked up from germline, CDR1 is DFQATT and CDR2 is SNEGSKA (reference sequence). The CDR3 sequence is 14 residues long. The V gene is TRBV20-1, the J gene TRBJ2-5; TRBD1 aligns across 7 bases. The sequenced material came from blood. The TCR originated in a man in his thirties or forties in good health. CDR3 coding DNA: TGCAGTGCAGGCAAGACAGGGACCCAAGAGACCCAGTACTTC. Its protein product is CSAGKTGTQETQYF.